This T cell receptor beta chain was recovered during a study of cytomegalovirus exposure and HLA in healthy donors. The CDR3 is 15 residues long. With 7 bases clipped from V and 3 bases from J, the junction kept 8 bases outside the gene matches. Germline CDR1 reads MDHEN; CDR2 reads SYDVKM. This clone was picked up one time. The repertoire was sequenced with immunoSEQ multiplex PCR; TCRdb's copy has only in-frame clones and lacks some. The sample records 150,000 to 200,000 clones, roughly 91% being singletons. This TCR was sampled from a young man in good health and CMV-seropositive. The chain has TRBV28 and TRBJ2-1; TRBD1 matches 8 bases. Sequenced sample: PBMCs. The CDR3: CASIPGGQGYNEQFF. The CDR3 region has the DNA TGTGCCAGCATCCCCGGTGGACAGGGCTACAATGAGCAGTTCTTC. The full variable domain, with the rest looked up from reference TRBV28 and TRBJ2-1, is DVKVTQSSRYLVKRTGEKVFLECVQDMDHENMFWYRQDPGLGLRLIYFSYDVKMKEKGDIPEGYSVSREKKERFSLILESASTNQTSMYLCASIPGGQGYNEQFFGPGTRLTVL.